Below are 30 T cell receptor beta chains sequenced from a single sample in a study of T-cell memory formation after mild COVID-19. Using its own MiXCR run on the 5' RACE reads, TCRdb lists one record per CDR3 protein. The table has fewer than 150,000 distinct CDR3 sequences, 13% to 15% seen once. Sequenced sample: PBMCs or a T cell subset sorted from them (not recorded which). These receptors were taken from an adult woman who had mild COVID-19 (a few samples of this study predate the infection). Cell type and time point are not known.

V is TRBV7-9 and J is TRBJ1-3; D gene ambiguous. V dropped 5 bases and J dropped 2 bases, with 16 bases sitting between them. The CDR3 has 16 amino acids. Per germline, CDR1 SEHNR and CDR2 FQNEAQ (reference sequence). CDR3 in DNA: TGTGCCAGCAGCGGCCGCGGAATAAGGGCTGGAAACACCATATATTTT. Translation: CASSGRGIRAGNTIYF.

The genes are TRBV24-1 and TRBJ2-2, with D perhaps assigned TRBD1 or TRBD2 (7 bases each). The CDR3 sequence is 20 residues long. The germline V and J ends were trimmed by 4 bases and 1 base, with 24 bases remaining between them. Per the germline V gene, CDR1 is KGHDR and CDR2 is SFDVKD. In nucleotides, the CDR3 is TGTGCCACCAGTGACCCACTTAGGGGGGGGACAGAACTGAACACCGGGGAGCTGTTTTTT. Amino acid sequence: CATSDPLRGGTELNTGELFF.

This clonotype appeared once. V usage is TRBV14 and J usage is TRBJ2-1, with a possible D match to TRBD2 (6 bases). This CDR3 has 15 residues. The germline CDR1 and CDR2 sequences are SGHDN and FVKESK. Trimming left V 9 bases short and J 4 bases short, with 19 bases between. CDR3 bases: TGTGCCAGTCGGCTGGGTAGCGGAGGTTACAATGAGCAGTTCTTC. Protein: CASRLGSGGYNEQFF.

This clonotype turned up a few times. This chain connects TRBV20-1 to TRBJ2-7; D unclear. Trimming pared 5 bases from V and 0 bases from J, leaving 14 bases between. In germline, CDR1 is DFQATT, CDR2 SNEGSKA (reference sequence). The CDR3 is made up of 14 amino acids. CDR3 nucleotide sequence: TGCAGTGCTCCTCCGACGGAAAGCTCCTACGAGCAGTACTTC. Translated: CSAPPTESSYEQYF.

This clonotype was found many times. In DNA form, the CDR3 reads TGTGCCAGCAGCATCTCAGGGCTGAACACTGAAGCTTTCTTT. Translation gives CASSISGLNTEAFF. V and J are TRBV3-1 and TRBJ1-1, with TRBD1 as a possible D gene (5 bases). V lost 5 bases, J lost 0 bases, and 10 bases lay in between. Germline loops: CDR1 LGHDT, CDR2 YNNKEL (reference sequence). CDR3 size: 14 residues. The entire variable domain, with the rest obtained from reference TRBV3-1 and TRBJ1-1, is as follows: DTAVSQTPKYLVTQMGNDKSIKCEQNLGHDTMYWYKQDSKKFLKIMFSYNNKELIINETVPNRFSPKSPDKAHLNLHINSLELGDSAVYFCASSISGLNTEAFFGQGTRLTVV.

This clonotype was counted between two and nine times. J is TRBJ2-3 and V is TRBV5-1, with a weak D call TRBD1 (6 bases). The ends were cut back, 0 bases at V and 2 bases at J, with 10 bases in the middle. CDR1 is SGHRS and CDR2 is YFSETQ in the germline V gene. The CDR3 has 15 amino acids. The CDR3 region has the DNA TGCGCCAGCAGCTTGGTGAGGGGGTACACAGATACGCAGTATTTT. Residues: CASSLVRGYTDTQYF.

This chain joins TRBV7-9 and TRBJ1-3, with TRBD1 as a possible D gene (5 bases). V lost 1 base to trimming and J lost 3 bases, with 7 bases between them. Germline assignment: CDR1 SEHNR and CDR2 FQNEAQ (reference sequence). The CDR3 length is 14 residues. CDR3 in amino acids: CASSLGGDGNTIYF. In nucleotides, the CDR3 is TGTGCCAGCAGCTTAGGAGGGGATGGAAACACCATATATTTT.

This chain connects TRBV9 to TRBJ1-1; TRBD1 matches 7 bases. The V segment lost 4 bases and the J segment 6 bases; nucleotides outside the gene matches: 3. This CDR3 is built from 12 residues. Germline V gives CDR1 SGDLS, CDR2 YYNGEE. CDR3 DNA: TGTGCCAGCAGCAGCACAGGGGCTGAAGCTTTCTTT. Translating it yields CASSSTGAEAFF.

There are a few counts of this clonotype. The chain carries TRBV11-2 and TRBJ2-5, with 10 bases fitting TRBD2. J lost 3 bases, V lost 1 base, and 2 bases had no gene match. Germline V gene sequence: CDR1 SGHAT, CDR2 FQNNGV. The CDR3 totals 15 residues. DNA of the CDR3: TGTGCCAGCAGCTTAGGGCTAGCGGGAGAAGAGACCCAGTACTTC. Its protein is CASSLGLAGEETQYF. The entire variable domain, with the rest obtained from reference TRBV11-2 and TRBJ2-5, is as follows: EAGVAQSPRYKIIEKRQSVAFWCNPISGHATLYWYQQILGQGPKLLIQFQNNGVVDDSQLPKDRFSAERLKGVDSTLKIQPAKLEDSAVYLCASSLGLAGEETQYFGPGTRLLVL.

The chain joins TRBV23-1 to TRBJ1-5, with no clear D. TRBV23-1 is an ORF for which the function is uncertain. Trimming removed 0 bases from V and 1 base from J, with 10 bases in between. This CDR3 region has 16 residues. Here the CDR3 reads CASSQSEGTSNQPQHF. The CDR3 region has the DNA TGCGCCAGCAGTCAATCGGAGGGCACCAGCAATCAGCCCCAGCATTTT.

The chain uses TRBV5-1 and TRBJ2-7; 7 bases align to TRBD2. The germline V gene has CDR1 SGHRS and CDR2 YFSETQ. The CDR3 loop spans 13 amino acids. After removal of 5 bases from V and 3 bases from J, the junction contained 5 bases not matched to a gene. CDR3 nucleotide sequence: TGCGCCAGCAGGGGTACGGGGGGCTACGAGCAGTACTTC. Its protein product is CASRGTGGYEQYF.

The chain joins TRBV7-9 to TRBJ2-1; D unclear. The CDR3 is 11 residues long. V was pared by 5 bases and J by 10 bases, with 9 bases between. Germline V gene lookup returns CDR1 SEHNR and CDR2 FQNEAQ (reference sequence). The CDR3 reads CASSPPREQFF. The DNA for the CDR3 is TGTGCCAGCAGCCCGCCCCGGGAGCAGTTCTTC.

In this sample, this clonotype turned up a few times. DNA of the CDR3: TGCGCCAGCAGCCAAGTCCCGACTAGCGGGGCTCTTTCGCTGTTCTTC. Translating gives CASSQVPTSGALSLFF. The rearrangement links TRBV4-1 to TRBJ2-1; 11 bases fit TRBD2. The CDR3 is 16 residues long. Germline assignment: CDR1 MGHRA and CDR2 YSYEKL. The ends lost 1 base at V and 15 bases at J; junction bases unmatched: 14.

There are a few counts of this clonotype. This chain joins TRBV3-1 and TRBJ2-1; 13 bases match TRBD2. This CDR3 comprises 16 residues. CDR1 LGHDT and CDR2 YNNKEL come from the germline V gene (reference sequence). V was pared by 5 bases and J by 3 bases, with 4 bases of the junction left unmatched. The CDR3 bases are TGTGCCAGCAGCGGGGGACTAGCGGGGCTCTACAATGAGCAGTTCTTC. The encoded protein is CASSGGLAGLYNEQFF.

The chain recombines TRBV7-2 with TRBJ1-1, with a weak D call TRBD1 (5 bases). Germline assignment: CDR1 SGHTA and CDR2 FQGNSA. V dropped 2 bases and J dropped 8 bases, with 15 bases sitting between them. The CDR3 consists of 14 residues. DNA for the CDR3: TGTGCCAGCAGCTTAACGGAGTGGGGCGAAGAAGCTTTCTTT. Encoded protein: CASSLTEWGEEAFF.

This sequence joins TRBV12-3 or TRBV12-4 and TRBJ2-3; 9 bases line up with TRBD1. The CDR3 runs to 15 residues. V was pared by 6 bases and J by 4 bases, with 8 bases of the junction left unmatched. The DNA of the CDR3 is TGTGCCAGCAGCAGCCCCGGGACAGGGTCAGATACGCAGTATTTT. Encoded protein: CASSSPGTGSDTQYF.

This clonotype was counted a few times. The rearrangement joins TRBV6-5 to TRBJ2-7; 8 bases are a match to TRBD1. This CDR3 contains 13 residues. The germline V gene encodes CDR1 MNHEY and CDR2 SVGAGI. V shed 6 bases and J 6 bases; nucleotides not matched to a gene: 7. CDR3: CASSRQGWIEQYF. For the CDR3, the DNA is TGTGCCAGCAGCCGACAGGGGTGGATCGAGCAGTACTTC.

The DNA of the CDR3 is TGTGCCACCCGCACGAGGGACACCGGGGAGCTGTTTTTT. As protein: CATRTRDTGELFF. The chain has TRBV7-2 and TRBJ2-2; TRBD2 is a possible D gene (5 bases). V shed 10 bases and J shed 3 bases, with 12 bases lying between them. The CDR3 length is 13 residues. Germline CDR1 and CDR2: SGHTA and FQGNSA.

This clonotype was seen repeatedly, ten times or more. The chain joins TRBV7-9 to TRBJ2-7, with D unresolved. The V and J ends lost 8 bases and 6 bases respectively, with 17 bases between them. Germline V CDR1 and CDR2: SEHNR, FQNEAQ (reference sequence). This CDR3 comprises 13 residues. CDR3 DNA: TGTGCCAGCGCGATGAGCGCCGAGGTCGAGCAGTACTTC. Translation: CASAMSAEVEQYF.

The J gene is TRBJ2-7, the V gene TRBV12-3 or TRBV12-4; TRBD1 matches 8 bases. The CDR3 consists of 14 residues. V lost 3 bases and J lost 2; bases outside the gene matches: 3. The CDR3 is CASSFWDRTYEQYF. CDR3 sequence (DNA): TGTGCCAGCAGTTTTTGGGACAGGACCTACGAGCAGTACTTC.

This clonotype has a count of ten or more. The rearrangement uses TRBV14 and TRBJ2-4, with D possibly TRBD2 on 6 matching bases. V was shortened by 3 bases and J by 8 bases, with 17 bases between the two germline ends. This CDR3 is built from 15 residues. Germline CDR1 and CDR2: SGHDN and FVKESK. The CDR3 DNA sequence: TGTGCCAGCAGCCACAACGAGGACTATGGGGACATTCAGTACTTC. As protein: CASSHNEDYGDIQYF.

The genes are TRBV28 and TRBJ2-7, with 8 bases that match TRBD1. J was trimmed by 7 bases and V by 2 bases; bases with no gene match: 7. The CDR3 loop spans 14 amino acids. Germline CDR1 and CDR2: MDHEN and SYDVKM. The CDR3 DNA reads as TGTGCCAGCAGTTTAGGGCCAGGGGGCGAAGAGCAGTACTTC. Translating it yields CASSLGPGGEEQYF.

This clonotype was recorded a few times. The rearrangement uses TRBV6-5 and TRBJ1-6, with 10 bases fitting TRBD1. Trimming cost V 4 bases and J 7 bases; bases outside gene matches: 7. Germline V gives CDR1 MNHEY, CDR2 SVGAGI. The CDR3 has 16 residues. The CDR3 DNA reads TGTGCCAGCAGTTCAGAGACAGGGGGCCCCAATTCACCCCTCCACTTT. As protein: CASSSETGGPNSPLHF.

The rearrangement links TRBV15 to TRBJ2-2; 7 bases line up with TRBD2. Germline V lookup: CDR1 LNHNV, CDR2 YYDKDF (reference sequence). J lost 4 bases, V lost 3 bases, and 14 bases had no gene match. The CDR3 sequence is 18 residues long. Here the CDR3 reads CATSSSLAVLPSTGELFF. CDR3 in DNA: TGTGCCACCAGCAGTTCTCTAGCGGTCCTCCCTTCCACCGGGGAGCTGTTTTTT.

The rearrangement uses TRBV15 and TRBJ1-2; D gene uncertain. The CDR3 extends over 14 amino acids. V was pared by 0 bases and J by 3 bases, with 8 bases between. Germline CDR1 reads LNHNV; CDR2 reads YYDKDF (reference sequence). This chain's CDR3 is CATSRDRTYYGYTF. The CDR3, as DNA: TGTGCCACCAGCAGAGATCGGACTTACTATGGCTACACCTTC. The full variable domain, in which reference TRBV15 and TRBJ1-2 provide the parts outside the CDR3, is DAMVIQNPRYQVTQFGKPVTLSCSQTLNHNVMYWYQQKSSQAPKLLFHYYDKDFNNEADTPDNFQSRRPNTSFCFLDIRSPGLGDTAMYLCATSRDRTYYGYTFGSGTRLTVV.

The chain uses TRBV7-6 and TRBJ2-6, with a tentative D call TRBD1 (6 bases). CDR3 length: 19 residues. Germline V CDR1 and CDR2: SGHVS, FNYEAQ. V lost 1 base to trimming and J lost 0 bases, with 16 bases between them. The CDR3: CASSLDRAGVNSGANVLTF. In nucleotides, the CDR3 is TGTGCCAGCAGCTTAGACAGGGCAGGGGTTAACTCTGGGGCCAACGTCCTGACTTTC.

Only a few counts were recorded for this clonotype. This chain links TRBV7-9 with TRBJ2-7; TRBD1 aligns across 7 bases. This CDR3 has 16 amino acids. Trimming removed 0 bases from V and 2 bases from J; junction bases left unmatched: 7. Germline-derived CDR1 and CDR2 are SEHNR and FQNEAQ (reference sequence). The CDR3 DNA reads TGTGCCAGCAGCTTAGCCCCTCACAGGGGAACCTACGAGCAGTACTTC. Residues: CASSLAPHRGTYEQYF.

This clonotype came up a few times. The chain is built from TRBV3-1 and TRBJ2-1; TRBD2 aligns across 8 bases. The V and J ends lost 4 bases and 9 bases, in that order; junction bases with no gene match: 11. The germline gives CDR1 LGHDT, CDR2 YNNKEL (reference sequence). This CDR3 comprises 15 residues. Written as DNA, the CDR3 is TGTGCCAGCAGCCCCACCAGCGGGGGAGGCATTGAGCAGTTCTTC. This gives the protein CASSPTSGGGIEQFF.

The V call is TRBV13, the J call TRBJ2-7; tentatively, D is TRBD2 (6 bases). CDR1 is PRHDT and CDR2 is FYEKMQ in the germline V gene (reference sequence). The CDR3 is 14 residues long. V lost 2 bases to trimming and J lost 3 bases, with 11 bases between them. CDR3 in amino acids: CASSLHGTRYEQYF. The CDR3 DNA reads TGTGCCAGCAGCTTACATGGGACTCGCTACGAGCAGTACTTC.

Many counts were recorded for this clonotype. The rearrangement uses TRBV5-6 and TRBJ2-3; D remains unclear. Trimming removed 0 bases at V and 2 bases at J, with 7 bases between. This CDR3 spans 14 amino acids. Germline V gene data show CDR1 as SGHDT and CDR2 as YYEEEE. CDR3: CASSLEGLTDTQYF. The CDR3, as DNA: TGTGCCAGCAGCTTGGAGGGCCTCACAGATACGCAGTATTTT.